This T cell receptor beta chain appears in the sequencing data of a study of blood T cell repertoires in COVID-19. Sequenced by immunoSEQ multiplex PCR; TCRdb stores in-frame clones only, minus some. Here the sample spans a few hundred thousand clones, roughly 90% being singletons. V lost 5 bases, J lost 3 bases, and 5 bases stayed unmatched. This CDR3 comprises 14 residues. Germline lookup yields CDR1 SGHAT and CDR2 FQDESV (reference sequence). The chain uses TRBV11-1 and TRBJ2-3; 7 bases map to TRBD1. The source is a woman in her 30s with COVID-19, enrolled during active disease. The sequenced sample was peripheral blood. CDR3 DNA sequence: TGTGCCAGCAGCCGACAGGGTAGGACAGATACGCAGTATTTT. Translated: CASSRQGRTDTQYF.